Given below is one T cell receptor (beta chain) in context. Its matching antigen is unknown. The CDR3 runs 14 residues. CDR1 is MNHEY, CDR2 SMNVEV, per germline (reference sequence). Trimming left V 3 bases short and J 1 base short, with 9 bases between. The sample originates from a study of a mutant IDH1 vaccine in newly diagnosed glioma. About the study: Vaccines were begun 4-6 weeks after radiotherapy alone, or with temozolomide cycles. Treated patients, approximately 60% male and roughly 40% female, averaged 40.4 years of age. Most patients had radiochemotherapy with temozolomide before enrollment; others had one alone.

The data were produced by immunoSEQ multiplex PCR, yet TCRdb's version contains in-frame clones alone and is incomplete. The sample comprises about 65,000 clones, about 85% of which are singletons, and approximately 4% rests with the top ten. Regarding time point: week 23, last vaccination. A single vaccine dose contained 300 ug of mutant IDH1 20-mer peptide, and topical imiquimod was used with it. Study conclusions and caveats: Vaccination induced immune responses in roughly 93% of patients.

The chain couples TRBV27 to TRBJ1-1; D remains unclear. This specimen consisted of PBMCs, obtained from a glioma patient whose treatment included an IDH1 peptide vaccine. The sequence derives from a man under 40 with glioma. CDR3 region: CASSFGLTNTEAFF. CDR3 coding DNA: TGTGCCAGCAGTTTTGGGCTTACGAACACTGAAGCTTTCTTT.